This T cell receptor (beta chain) was found in a study of T-cell reconstitution after alpha-beta-depleted transplantation in children. Preparing the TCRbeta library involved the use of unique molecular identifiers. TCRdb independently ran MiXCR on the PCR reads; one entry per CDR3 protein. Of roughly 200,000 distinct CDR3 sequences in the sample, approximately 9% were seen once. The sequence derives from a human donor who donated a stem cell graft to a child with acute lymphoblastic leukemia. The specimen comprised PBMCs from the stem cell graft donor, sampled from the stem cell graft.

The CDR3 loop is CASSWPGGNTGELFF. The DNA for the CDR3 is TGCGCCAGCAGCTGGCCGGGGGGGAACACCGGGGAGCTGTTTTTT. The chain carries TRBV5-1 and TRBJ2-2; 7 nucleotides agree with TRBD2. This CDR3 contains 15 residues. In germline, CDR1 is SGHRS, CDR2 YFSETQ. V dropped 3 bases and J dropped 1; count of bases not matched to a gene: 3.